This paragraph covers one TCR beta chain sequence. Cohort assignment relied on participant-reported clinical history. The data stem from a study of blood T cell repertoires in COVID-19. Study details: COVID-19 samples, acute and convalescent, were from the United States, Italy and Spain. T cells, B-cell-depleted T cells, or PBMCs supplied cDNA or gDNA.

Original data processing: Reference gene primer amplification in the assay estimated nucleated cell counts. Method: immunoSEQ multiplex PCR; TCRdb's copy keeps in-frame clones and lacks some. V and J calls and clone size come straight from that table; D and trimming were deduced from the DNA. Counted here are roughly 250,000 clones, 75% to 90% occurring once; the ten biggest clones make up 3.5% to 5.5%. Germline CDR1 MDHEN, CDR2 SYDVKM. The length of the CDR3 is 15 residues. Trimming cost V 6 bases and J 3 bases; bases outside gene matches: 11. The sample was PBMCs or T cells enriched from blood (not recorded which). This receptor was obtained from a woman in her twenties or thirties who had recovered from COVID-19. The chain carries TRBV28 and TRBJ2-7; 7 positions agree with TRBD1. CDR3 residues: CASSPPTGVNYEQYF. CDR3 DNA sequence: TGTGCCAGCAGCCCGCCCACAGGGGTTAACTACGAGCAGTACTTC.